Listed below are T cell receptor beta chains from one sample, sequenced in a study of early stage breast cancer tumors. Here immunoSEQ multiplex PCR was the method, and the copy in TCRdb shows in-frame clones only, minus some. The sample has around 40,000 clones; roughly 72% are singletons. Specimen: blood. The receptors here all came from a person in their sixties with breast cancer. CDR3s include the opening cysteine and the closing phenylalanine or tryptophan. Each record gives: J gene, V gene, D gene, clone size, CDR3 DNA, CDR3 protein. D genes are given only for firm matches. Size is stated for part of the rows, as once, few or many counts, or as a class when the clone is expanded.

>TRBJ2-7|TRBV5-1|.|.
TGCGCCAGCAGCTTGGACGGTAACTACGAGCAGTACTTC
CASSLDGNYEQYF
>TRBJ2-5|TRBV5-8|.|.
TGTGCCAGCAGCTTGGCGGAGTGGGACTTCCAAGAGACCCAGTACTTC
CASSLAEWDFQETQYF
>TRBJ2-1|TRBV11-2|.|.
TGTGCCAGCAGCTTAGATCCGGGATCCAACAATGAGCAGTTCTTC
CASSLDPGSNNEQFF
>TRBJ2-7|TRBV11-1|.|.
TGTGCCAGCAGCTTAGTTCCCTACGAGCAGTACTTC
CASSLVPYEQYF
>TRBJ1-2|TRBV27|.|.
TGTGCCAGCAGGAGTGTCAGGGCCAACTATGGCTACACCTTC
CASRSVRANYGYTF
>TRBJ2-2|TRBV19|TRBD1|.
TGTGCCAGTGTCTCAAACAGGGGGAATACGAACACCGGGGAGCTGTTTTTT
CASVSNRGNTNTGELFF
>TRBJ1-4|TRBV19|.|few
TGTGCCAGTAGTAGGGGACATCGGGAAAAACTGTTTTTT
CASSRGHREKLFF
>TRBJ1-1|TRBV6-5|.|.
TGTGCCAGCAATAGGGACACTGAAGCTTTCTTT
CASNRDTEAFF
>TRBJ2-5|TRBV5-6|TRBD1|.
TGTGCCAGCAGCCTTACTATGACAGGGGAAGAGACCCAGTACTTC
CASSLTMTGEETQYF
>TRBJ2-7|TRBV28|.|few
TGTGCCAGCAGTGGGACCAACTACGAGCAGTACTTC
CASSGTNYEQYF
>TRBJ2-7|TRBV4-1|.|.
TGCGCCAGCAGCCAAGTAATCGGACCCAGGGTGGAGAGATACGAGCAGTACTTC
CASSQVIGPRVERYEQYF
>TRBJ1-5|TRBV5-8|TRBD1|once
TGTGCCAGCGACCGTGCGACAGGGGCTAGCAATCAGCCCCAGCATTTT
CASDRATGASNQPQHF
>TRBJ1-5|TRBV2|.|few
TGTGCCAGCGGCGACAGCAATCAGCCCCAGCATTTT
CASGDSNQPQHF
>TRBJ1-1|TRBV6-4|.|few
TGTGCCAGCATGAGGGACGGTGGGAACACTGAAGCTTTCTTT
CASMRDGGNTEAFF
>TRBJ2-7|TRBV18|.|few
TGTGCCAGCTCGCAAAGTCGGGACTACGAGCAGTACTTC
CASSQSRDYEQYF
>TRBJ1-5|TRBV2|.|.
TGTGCCAGCGGCGATGGGGCCCAGCATTTT
CASGDGAQHF
>TRBJ1-2|TRBV19|.|.
TGTGCCAGTACCTTCACGGGGAACTATGGCTACACCTTC
CASTFTGNYGYTF
>TRBJ2-7|TRBV18|TRBD1|.
TGTGCCAGCTCACTATTAGGGGCCGGGACAGGGGCCTACGAGCAGTACTTC
CASSLLGAGTGAYEQYF
>TRBJ2-7|TRBV27|TRBD2|.
TGTGCCAGCCTCGGAGTGGCTAGCGGACTCTACGAGCAGTACTTC
CASLGVASGLYEQYF
>TRBJ2-1|TRBV28|TRBD2|few
TGTGCCAGCAGTCGTCTTGACATAGCGGGAGGGGGGAATGAGCAGTTCTTC
CASSRLDIAGGGNEQFF
>TRBJ1-1|TRBV5-1|.|.
TGCGCCAGCAGGGGTGGGGGCACTGAAGCTTTCTTT
CASRGGGTEAFF
>TRBJ2-1|TRBV12-5|TRBD1|few
TGTGCTAGTGGTTACGGGACAGCCTTCTACAATGAGCAGTTCTTC
CASGYGTAFYNEQFF
>TRBJ2-4|TRBV1|.|.
TGCACCAGCAGCCACCTTAAATCCATTCCCTTAGCCAAAAACATTCAGTACTTC
CTSSHLKSIPLAKNIQYF
>TRBJ2-7|TRBV4-2|TRBD2|few
TGTGCCAGCAGCTTCCAGGGACTAGCGGGAGGCGAGCAGTACTTC
CASSFQGLAGGEQYF
>TRBJ2-1|TRBV4-2|TRBD2|.
TGTGCCAGCAGCCAAGCCGGCGGGGGGGCCGAAGATGAGCAGTTCTTC
CASSQAGGGAEDEQFF
>TRBJ2-2|TRBV5-1|.|.
TGCGCCAGCAGCTTGGGTCGACAGTCGAACACCGGGGAGCTGTTTTTT
CASSLGRQSNTGELFF
>TRBJ1-1|TRBV4-1|.|.
TGCGCCAGCAGCCATAGAGGGGGGTCCTACACTGAAGCTTTCTTT
CASSHRGGSYTEAFF
>TRBJ2-5|TRBV5-1|.|.
TGCGCCAGCACTGGGCAACTTGGGGAGACCCAGTACTTC
CASTGQLGETQYF
>TRBJ2-7|TRBV29-1|TRBD1|.
TGCAGCGGAACGGGACAGACGAACCCCTACGAGCAGTACTTC
CSGTGQTNPYEQYF
>TRBJ2-1|TRBV29-1|.|.
TGCAGCGACCAGGACACGGGGAATGAGCAGTTCTTC
CSDQDTGNEQFF
>TRBJ1-1|TRBV5-6|.|.
TGTGCCAGCAGCTGGCCCAGGATAGGCACTGAAGCTTTCTTT
CASSWPRIGTEAFF
>TRBJ2-7|TRBV5-4|.|.
TGTGCCAGCAGCAGTGACCGCTACGAGCAGTACTTC
CASSSDRYEQYF
>TRBJ1-4|TRBV9|.|once
TGTGCCAGCAGCCCCCGCCCGGGGGGTAATGAAAAACTGTTTTTT
CASSPRPGGNEKLFF
>TRBJ1-2|TRBV10-3|TRBD1|once
TGTGCCATCAGCCCCGGGACAGGGAGGGTTGGCTACACCTTC
CAISPGTGRVGYTF
>TRBJ2-5|TRBV29-1|.|once
TGCAGCGTTGACTGGGAGCCGGAGACCCAGTACTTC
CSVDWEPETQYF
>TRBJ1-1|TRBV5-5|.|.
TGTGCCAGCAGACAGGAGGGGACTGAAGCTTTCTTT
CASRQEGTEAFF
>TRBJ2-7|TRBV27|.|.
TGTGCCAGCATAAGGGGTGACGAGCAGTACTTC
CASIRGDEQYF
>TRBJ2-1|TRBV11-2|.|.
TGTGCCAGCAGCTTAGATACGGGGGGCCCCAGGCAGTTCTTC
CASSLDTGGPRQFF
>TRBJ2-5|TRBV6-4|TRBD2|few
TGTGCCAGCAGTGACACTAGCGGGGGGGCCGAGACCCAGTACTTC
CASSDTSGGAETQYF